This note documents a single TCR beta chain sequence. The antigen remains undetermined. These data originate in a study of shared clonotypes between healthy human individuals. Overall study: CD4 naive and CD4 memory each took three plates per donor, while CD8 naive took two and CD8 memory one. Findings of the study overall: The study found roughly 5.3% of naive CD4 clonotypes shared across several donors. Generation probabilities of non-shared clonotypes were lower (relative to those shared by all four donors).

Terminally differentiated effector memory CD45RA+ cells were left out of the naive CD8 fraction, which was CD45RO-negative and positively selected for CCR7. Trimming left V 6 bases short and J 5 bases short, with 12 bases between. The germline V gene encodes CDR1 LNHDA and CDR2 SQIVND (reference sequence). CDR3 size: 13 residues. Each sorted subset replicate got 200 ng genomic DNA, tens of thousands of genomes. Assay: immunoSEQ multiplex PCR; the TCRdb copy retains only in-frame clones and omits some. The sample records about 2.1 million clones, just over 90% being singletons. The sample was naive CD8+ T cells from PBMCs. The V gene is TRBV19, the J gene TRBJ2-3; D unresolved. The TCR was taken from a man between 18 and 35 years old in good health. Some clones in this sample may be carry-over from other donors' samples. The CDR3 protein is CASSIRTKDTQYF. CDR3 coding DNA: TGTGCCAGTAGCATAAGAACAAAAGATACGCAGTATTTT.